This T cell receptor beta chain came from a study of cytomegalovirus exposure and HLA in healthy donors. Study in general: It was reported in a later analysis that the 95 to 150 validation repertoires used the same platform as the 666 first-cohort repertoires.

TCRdb's copy holds only in-frame clones and misses some; the assay was immunoSEQ multiplex PCR. Of about 280,000 clones in the sample, roughly 90% were seen once. Broader study findings: Rarity held for most TCR sequences, but there were some public TCRs that occurred in many donors. Confirmation in vitro established that a few CMV-associated chains were specific for CMV antigens.

The CDR3 covers 15 residues. On this clone itself: Its antigen is not identified.

This receptor was identified in a woman between 18 and 29 years old in good health and CMV-seronegative. This sequence joins TRBV12-1 and TRBJ2-1; no check of the table's D call, TRBD2, against the DNA was made. TRBV12-1 is an annotated pseudogene. The sample was PBMCs. The CDR3 DNA reads TGTGCCAGCAGCTCACTATCGACTAGCCCGAATGAGCAGTTCTTC. Translated, it gives CASSSLSTSPNEQFF.